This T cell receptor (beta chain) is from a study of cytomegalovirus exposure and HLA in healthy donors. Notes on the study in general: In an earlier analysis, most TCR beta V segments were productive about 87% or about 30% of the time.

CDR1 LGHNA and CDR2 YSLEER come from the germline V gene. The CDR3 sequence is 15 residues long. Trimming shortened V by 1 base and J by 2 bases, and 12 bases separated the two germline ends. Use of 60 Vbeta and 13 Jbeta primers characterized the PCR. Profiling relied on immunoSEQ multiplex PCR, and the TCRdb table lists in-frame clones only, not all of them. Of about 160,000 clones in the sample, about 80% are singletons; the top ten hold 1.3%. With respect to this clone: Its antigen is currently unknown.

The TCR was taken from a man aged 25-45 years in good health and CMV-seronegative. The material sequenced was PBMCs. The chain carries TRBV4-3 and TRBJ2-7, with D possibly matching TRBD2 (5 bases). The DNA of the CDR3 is TGCGCCAGCAGCCAAGTGCGCAGCGGAACCTACGAGCAGTACTTC. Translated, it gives CASSQVRSGTYEQYF.